What follows is one TCR beta chain and its context. This clonotype occurred many times. Its recognized antigen is unknown. Nothing much larger sits one base from this clone, and base qualities are not available. This specimen belongs to a study of response to subunit inactivated influenza vaccine (dated by TCRdb to the late 2010s). Background for the entire study: To follow how T cells responded to a trivalent subunit inactivated influenza vaccine, the researchers relied on deep quantitative profiling of the T cell receptor repertoire. Beyond this particular receptor, the publication reports: According to the authors, only a limited number of new T cells may be recruited by each seasonal influenza vaccination.

The CDR3 runs 14 amino acids, cysteine and phenylalanine included. This entry keeps only the CDR3 DNA: 42 bases, framed from base 1. V was cut back by 3 bases and J by 0 bases, leaving a gap of 6 bases between them. The library was prepared using RT-PCR. The reads were generated on an Illumina HiSeq 2500. The public reads were run again by TCRdb, first through fastp at Q25 and then through MiXCR, and only productive beta chains were kept. Under each unique CDR3 protein, matching rows form one entry showing the most common genes and DNA. The sample profile shows approximately 680,000 distinct CDR3 sequences; approximately 15% of them were found once. The ten largest account for 11% of the sample.

Recombination connected TRBV12-3 or TRBV12-4 to TRBJ1-5; a confident D gene designation cannot be given. The source is a man in his fifties or sixties who received an inactivated influenza vaccine. Donor details come from another sample of the same person, matched by shared clones. The specimen comprised PBMCs from blood, sampled less than 13 days after vaccination. The nucleotides read TGTGCCAGCAGTTTTGAGTATAGCAATCAGCCCCAGCATTTT. This codes for CASSFEYSNQPQHF.